Shown below are 5 T cell receptor beta chains from a single sample sequenced in a study of OX40 agonist ivuxolimab in advanced cancers. Data came from immunoSEQ multiplex PCR; TCRdb stores just in-frame clones and leaves some out. In the table there are fewer than 95,000 clones, about 90% of which are singletons. This specimen consisted of CD4+ or CD8+ T cells sorted from blood, obtained in a trial of the OX40 agonist ivuxolimab. The receptors shown here come from an adult with an advanced solid tumor such as melanoma, head and neck, liver or kidney cancer.

This chain uses TRBV7-6 with TRBJ2-7; 9 bases fit TRBD2. Trimming took 5 bases from V and 2 from J; bases not matched to a gene: 10. This CDR3 contains 16 residues. Germline V lookup: CDR1 SGHVS, CDR2 FNYEAQ. For the CDR3, the DNA is TGTGCCAGCAGCCGAGGGGGGGCTAGCGGGGCCTACGAGCAGTACTTC. It specifies CASSRGGASGAYEQYF.

This chain connects TRBV5-4 to TRBJ2-5, with 9 positions matching TRBD1. The V and J ends lost 5 bases and 1 base, in that order; junction bases with no gene match: 9. The CDR3 is 16 amino acids. Germline assignment: CDR1 SGHNT and CDR2 YYREEE (reference sequence). Here the CDR3 reads CASSGGQGRIQETQYF. CDR3 nucleotide sequence: TGTGCCAGCAGTGGCGGACAGGGGAGAATCCAAGAGACCCAGTACTTC.

The chain carries TRBV18 and TRBJ2-7; D might be TRBD1 (6 bases). From germline, CDR1 is KGHSH and CDR2 LQKENI. Trimming pared 4 bases from V and 5 bases from J, leaving 18 bases between. The CDR3 is made up of 15 amino acids. In DNA, the CDR3 is TGTGCCAGCTCACGCATAGAGGGGGTTGGCAACGAGCAGTACTTC. Translation: CASSRIEGVGNEQYF.

CDR3 loop: CASSRDTRTDTQYF. The CDR3 bases are TGCGCCAGCAGCCGTGACACACGCACAGATACGCAGTATTTT. The chain employs TRBV5-1 and TRBJ2-3, with unresolved D. Germline assignment: CDR1 SGHRS and CDR2 YFSETQ. V was shortened by 4 bases and J by 1 base, with 10 bases between the two germline ends. The CDR3 is 14 amino acids.

Remarks on this clone: This sample also contains other DNA sequences that code for the same CDR3. The chain combines TRBV19 with TRBJ1-3; D gene ambiguous. The V gene's germline CDR1 is LNHDA and CDR2 SQIVND (reference sequence). The CDR3 runs to 15 residues. Trimming took 4 bases from V and 0 from J, leaving 10 bases between them. As DNA, the CDR3 is TGTGCCAGTAGTACCCTGAGGAGCTCTGGAAACACCATATATTTT. It encodes CASSTLRSSGNTIYF.